A single sample is the source of the 31 T cell receptor beta chains below, sequenced in a study of blood T cell repertoires in COVID-19. Profiling relied on immunoSEQ multiplex PCR, and the TCRdb table lists in-frame clones only, not all of them. Of around 320,000 clones listed, around 89% are singletons. The sample was PBMCs or T cells enriched from blood (not recorded which). All receptors derive from a woman between 18 and 29 years old with acute COVID-19.

The chain carries TRBV4-1 and TRBJ2-7; D uncertain. Germline V lookup: CDR1 MGHRA, CDR2 YSYEKL. This CDR3 has 12 residues. V dropped 1 base and J dropped 6 bases, with 7 bases sitting between them. CDR3 in amino acids: CASSQGTGEQYF. Here the CDR3 DNA reads TGCGCCAGCAGCCAAGGTACGGGCGAGCAGTACTTC.

V usage is TRBV12-3 or TRBV12-4 and J usage is TRBJ2-2, with D possibly TRBD2 on 5 matching bases. V was clipped by 3 bases and J by 6 bases, with 8 bases between them. The CDR3 totals 13 residues. The CDR3 DNA reads TGTGCCAGCAGTTTGAATAGCGCCGGGGAGCTGTTTTTT. Translating it yields CASSLNSAGELFF.

The gene calls are TRBV12-5 and TRBJ2-1, with D perhaps matching TRBD1 (5 bases). This CDR3 has 16 amino acids. Germline CDR1 is LGHNT and CDR2 is FRNRAP. Trimming pared 5 bases from V and 6 bases from J, leaving 20 bases between. In DNA, the CDR3 is TGTGCTAGTGGTCCCTCCCGGACACCGGATTCCAATGAGCAGTTCTTC. It codes for CASGPSRTPDSNEQFF.

The V and J genes are TRBV28 and TRBJ1-6; no definite D call. This CDR3 region has 16 residues. The germline V gene encodes CDR1 MDHEN and CDR2 SYDVKM. Trimming removed 7 bases at V and 2 bases at J, with 15 bases between. The CDR3: CASTSLGRPYNSPLHF. The DNA for the CDR3 is TGTGCCAGCACCTCCCTGGGCAGGCCCTATAATTCACCCCTCCACTTT.

DNA of the CDR3: TGCAGCGTCGGGGACTACAATACAGATACGCAGTATTTT. Encoded protein: CSVGDYNTDTQYF. J is TRBJ2-3 and V is TRBV29-1, with TRBD2 matching over 7 bases. The V gene end was trimmed by 6 bases and the J gene end by 3 bases; junction bases not matched to a gene: 6. Germline V lookup: CDR1 SQVTM, CDR2 ANQGSEA. CDR3 length: 13 amino acids.

This clone was counted a single time. The V call is TRBV7-6, the J call TRBJ1-1; 10 positions match TRBD1. Trimming at V came to 1 base and at J to 6 bases, leaving 8 bases not matched to a gene. Germline V gene data show CDR1 as SGHVS and CDR2 as FNYEAQ. The CDR3 runs to 16 residues. The CDR3 protein is CASSLEIGDRGAEAFF. The CDR3 nucleotides are TGTGCCAGCAGCTTAGAGATCGGGGACAGGGGCGCTGAAGCTTTCTTT.

This clone occurred a few times. The chain links TRBV28 to TRBJ1-2; D is unresolved. V was pared by 5 bases and J by 1 base, with 5 bases between. This CDR3 has 12 residues. Germline V gene lookup returns CDR1 MDHEN and CDR2 SYDVKM. CDR3 region: CASSDINYGYTF. Here the CDR3 DNA reads TGTGCCAGCAGTGACATTAACTATGGCTACACCTTC.

This chain links TRBV11-2 with TRBJ1-1; tentative D call: TRBD1 (5 bases). V lost 3 bases and J 7 bases, leaving 12 bases between the germline ends. Germline V CDR1 and CDR2: SGHAT, FQNNGV. CDR3 size: 13 residues. CDR3 sequence reads: CASSLEVQGEAFF. The DNA for the CDR3 is TGTGCCAGCAGCTTGGAAGTGCAGGGTGAAGCTTTCTTT.

The chain couples TRBV5-1 to TRBJ1-1, with 9 bases fitting TRBD1. The V gene end was trimmed by 4 bases and the J gene end by 6 bases; junction bases not matched to a gene: 7. Per the germline V gene, CDR1 is SGHRS and CDR2 is YFSETQ. The CDR3 covers 14 residues. The CDR3 region is CASSPTGGDPEAFF. The CDR3 coding sequence is TGCGCCAGCAGCCCAACAGGGGGCGACCCTGAAGCTTTCTTT.

This chain connects TRBV5-4 to TRBJ2-1; D call uncertain. The CDR3 spans 14 residues. The germline gives CDR1 SGHNT, CDR2 YYREEE (reference sequence). V dropped 0 bases and J dropped 4 bases, with 8 bases sitting between them. For the CDR3, the DNA is TGTGCCAGCAGCTTGGAACAGATATACAATGAGCAGTTCTTC. Translating gives CASSLEQIYNEQFF. The complete variable domain, with remaining parts taken from reference TRBV5-4 and TRBJ2-1, reads ETGVTQSPTHLIKTRGQQVTLRCSSQSGHNTVSWYQQALGQGPQFIFQYYREEENGRGNFPPRFSGLQFPNYSSELNVNALELDDSALYLCASSLEQIYNEQFFGPGTRLTVL.

The V call is TRBV11-3, the J call TRBJ2-3, with a weak D call TRBD2 (5 bases). The germline CDR1 and CDR2 sequences are SGHNT and YENEEA. The CDR3 is 12 residues long. V was cut by 1 base and J by 10 bases, with 9 bases left in between. Written as DNA, the CDR3 is TGTGCCAGCAGCTTAGTGTTGGAGGCGCAGTATTTT. This gives the protein CASSLVLEAQYF.

This clone was picked up one time. The CDR3 is CASSLVENTEAFF. The DNA of the CDR3 is TGTGCCAGCAGCTTAGTAGAGAACACTGAAGCTTTCTTT. The chain couples TRBV7-9 to TRBJ1-1, with D unclear. V was cut by 1 base and J by 1 base, with 4 bases left in between. Per the germline V gene, CDR1 is SEHNR and CDR2 is FQNEAQ (reference sequence). CDR3 length: 13 amino acids.

This chain uses TRBV2 with TRBJ2-1, with 9 bases identical to TRBD2. V shed 1 base and J 3 bases; nucleotides not matched to a gene: 1. The V gene's germline CDR1 is SNHLY and CDR2 FYNNEI. The CDR3 totals 15 residues. This CDR3 reads CASSEELAGYNEQFF. The CDR3 DNA sequence: TGTGCCAGCAGTGAAGAACTAGCGGGCTACAATGAGCAGTTCTTC.

The V gene is TRBV18, the J gene TRBJ2-7, with a weak D call TRBD2 (6 bases). The CDR3 extends over 14 amino acids. Germline loops: CDR1 KGHSH, CDR2 LQKENI. V lost 6 bases, J lost 6 bases, and 18 bases lay in between. The DNA for the CDR3 is TGTGCCAGCTCTTCCGGGCTAGCGTTAGGCGAGCAGTACTTC. This codes for CASSSGLALGEQYF.

The genes are TRBV2 and TRBJ1-1, with 8 positions matching TRBD1. Trimming cost V 7 bases and J 4 bases; bases outside gene matches: 5. This CDR3 contains 13 residues. Looked up from germline, CDR1 is SNHLY and CDR2 is FYNNEI. The CDR3 DNA reads TGTGCCAGCAAGACCGGACAGGGCACTGAAGCTTTCTTT. Protein product: CASKTGQGTEAFF.

This clone has just one count. J is TRBJ1-5 and V is TRBV28; 9 bases line up with TRBD1. Unmatched junction bases numbered 13, after V lost 5 bases and J lost 2 bases. The CDR3 consists of 18 residues. Germline lookup yields CDR1 MDHEN and CDR2 SYDVKM. The CDR3 nucleotides are TGTGCCAGCAGTCCCCGGGGACAGGGATTAGCTGGCAATCAGCCCCAGCATTTT. The encoded protein is CASSPRGQGLAGNQPQHF.

The chain employs TRBV10-3 and TRBJ1-2; 9 bases are a match to TRBD1. CDR3 length equals 13 residues. J gave up 6 bases and V 8 bases, and 7 bases lay outside the gene matches. The germline V gene encodes CDR1 ENHRY and CDR2 SYGVKD. The CDR3 DNA reads as TGTGCCATCCCCGGGACAGGGATAGATGGCTACACCTTC. The encoded protein is CAIPGTGIDGYTF.

The V call is TRBV24-1, the J call TRBJ2-2, with 10 nucleotides matching TRBD1. Germline CDR1 is KGHDR and CDR2 is SFDVKD. There are 16 residues in the CDR3. V lost 3 bases and J lost 7; bases outside the gene matches: 7. CDR3: CATSDPGQGFSGELFF. CDR3 nucleotide sequence: TGTGCCACCAGTGATCCGGGACAGGGGTTCAGCGGGGAGCTGTTTTTT.

This chain connects TRBV29-1 to TRBJ1-5; D unresolved. V shed 6 bases and J shed 2 bases, with 8 bases lying between them. The CDR3 consists of 12 residues. CDR1 SQVTM and CDR2 ANQGSEA come from the germline V gene. The CDR3 DNA sequence: TGCAGCGTGAGGGCAGGCAATCAGCCCCAGCATTTT. Translating it yields CSVRAGNQPQHF.

This chain links TRBV19 with TRBJ2-7; D is possibly TRBD1 (5 bases). In germline, CDR1 is LNHDA, CDR2 SQIVND (reference sequence). The CDR3 sequence is 15 residues long. V was clipped by 0 bases and J by 3 bases, with 12 bases between them. The CDR3 protein is CASSIEDNTYYEQYF. For the CDR3, the DNA is TGTGCCAGTAGTATAGAGGACAATACCTACTACGAGCAGTACTTC.

The chain joins TRBV19 to TRBJ2-7; D is possibly TRBD2 (6 bases). The CDR3 has 14 amino acids. Between the trimmed V and J ends, which lost 7 bases and 3 bases, there was a span of 16 bases. The germline CDR1 and CDR2 sequences are LNHDA and SQIVND (reference sequence). CDR3 DNA: TGTGCCAGTACCCCGACGGGAGAATTCTACGAGCAGTACTTC. Amino acid sequence: CASTPTGEFYEQYF.

V gene TRBV7-9 combines with J gene TRBJ2-1; 8 bases map to TRBD1. The CDR3 contains 15 residues. With V trimmed by 5 bases and J by 7 bases, 10 bases remained unmatched. CDR1 is SEHNR and CDR2 is FQNEAQ in the germline V gene (reference sequence). In nucleotides, the CDR3 is TGTGCCAGCAGCGCCCTCCGGGACAGGTCGAATGAGCAGTTCTTC. Residues: CASSALRDRSNEQFF. The full variable domain, completed using reference TRBV7-9 and TRBJ2-1, is DTGVSQNPRHKITKRGQNVTFRCDPISEHNRLYWYRQTLGQGPEFLTYFQNEAQLEKSRLLSDRFSAERPKGSFSTLEIQRTEQGDSAMYLCASSALRDRSNEQFFGPGTRLTVL.

The CDR3 sequence: CASTVEYNEKLFF. The CDR3 region has the DNA TGTGCCAGCACCGTTGAGTATAATGAAAAACTGTTTTTT. The chain recombines TRBV2 with TRBJ1-4; no clear D. The germline V and J ends were trimmed by 7 bases and 4 bases, with 10 bases remaining between them. The CDR3 length is 13 residues. Looked up from germline, CDR1 is SNHLY and CDR2 is FYNNEI.

V usage is TRBV5-1 and J usage is TRBJ2-3, with D possibly matching TRBD1 (5 bases). Trimming left V 1 base short and J 3 bases short, with 12 bases between. The CDR3 extends over 15 amino acids. Germline-derived CDR1 and CDR2 are SGHRS and YFSETQ. The CDR3: CASSLYSQGTDTQYF. The CDR3 DNA reads TGCGCCAGCAGCTTGTACAGCCAGGGAACAGATACGCAGTATTTT.

The chain employs TRBV7-9 and TRBJ2-7; 9 bases fit TRBD1. The CDR3 covers 15 residues. V was pared by 2 bases and J by 5 bases, with 7 bases of the junction left unmatched. Germline values: CDR1 SEHNR, CDR2 FQNEAQ (reference sequence). The CDR3 region has the DNA TGTGCCAGCAGCTTATCCAGGACAGGGGAGGACGAGCAGTACTTC. This translates into CASSLSRTGEDEQYF.

This clone was detected a few times. V is TRBV7-3 and J is TRBJ1-6; maybe TRBD1 (5 bases). Germline loops: CDR1 SGHTA, CDR2 FQGTGA. V lost 3 bases to trimming and J lost 9 bases, with 9 bases between them. CDR3 length: 13 residues. The CDR3 loop is CASSFEGASPLHF. In nucleotides, the CDR3 is TGTGCCAGCAGCTTCGAAGGGGCTTCACCCCTCCACTTT.

The CDR3 DNA reads as TGCGCCAGCGCTAATCCGACTGCGGGAGCAGATACGCAGTATTTT. Its translation is CASANPTAGADTQYF. This rearrangement joins TRBV5-1 to TRBJ2-3; TRBD2 agrees at 7 bases. Losses at the gene ends were 7 bases for V and 4 bases for J; bases not matched to a gene: 12. Germline loops: CDR1 SGHRS, CDR2 YFSETQ. CDR3 length: 15 amino acids.

The chain employs TRBV5-8 and TRBJ1-4; D gene unclear. There are 16 residues in the CDR3. Germline loops: CDR1 SGHTS, CDR2 YDEGEE. V dropped 0 bases and J dropped 0 bases, with 9 bases sitting between them. The CDR3 sequence: CASSLGGQATNEKLFF. In DNA, the CDR3 is TGTGCCAGCAGCTTGGGAGGGCAGGCAACTAATGAAAAACTGTTTTTT. Supplemented by reference TRBV5-8 and TRBJ1-4, the full variable domain reads EAGVTQSPTHLIKTRGQQATLRCSPISGHTSVYWYQQALGLGLQFLLWYDEGEERNRGNFPPRFSGRQFPNYSSELNVNALELEDSALYLCASSLGGQATNEKLFFGSGTQLSVL.

The chain employs TRBV6-5 and TRBJ2-7; D perhaps matches TRBD2 (5 bases). The CDR3 extends over 15 amino acids. CDR1 and CDR2 (germline): MNHEY, SVGAGI. V dropped 6 bases and J dropped 4 bases, with 19 bases sitting between them. CDR3: CASRAPGFRQYEQYF. The CDR3 DNA reads as TGTGCCAGCAGGGCACCGGGATTTCGACAATACGAGCAGTACTTC.

J is TRBJ2-7 and V is TRBV7-9, with a weak D call TRBD2 (5 bases). The CDR3 length is 15 residues. Between the trimmed V and J ends, which lost 4 bases and 2 bases, there was a span of 15 bases. CDR1 and CDR2 (germline): SEHNR, FQNEAQ (reference sequence). The CDR3 loop is CASSSGSRRAYEQYF. In nucleotides, the CDR3 is TGTGCCAGCAGCTCGGGAAGTCGTAGGGCCTACGAGCAGTACTTC. Variable domain in full (rest from reference TRBV7-9 and TRBJ2-7): DTGVSQNPRHKITKRGQNVTFRCDPISEHNRLYWYRQTLGQGPEFLTYFQNEAQLEKSRLLSDRFSAERPKGSFSTLEIQRTEQGDSAMYLCASSSGSRRAYEQYFGPGTRLTVT.

The genes are TRBV19 and TRBJ2-7, with 8 bases fitting TRBD2. V lost 2 bases, J lost 4 bases, and 7 bases stayed unmatched. The CDR3 consists of 15 residues. CDR1 and CDR2 from the germline V gene are LNHDA and SQIVND (reference sequence). For the CDR3, the DNA is TGTGCCAGTAGTATATTAGCTACTAGCGGTTACGAGCAGTACTTC. Translation: CASSILATSGYEQYF.